This is a list of T cell receptor beta chains from one sample in a study of STAT5B mutations in CD4+ large granular lymphocyte leukemia. TCRdb's table, derived via immunoSEQ multiplex PCR, lists solely in-frame clones and lacks some. Here the sample spans about 21,000 clones, around 75% being singletons. The sequencing input was CD4+ T cells from blood buffy coats. The receptor set was obtained from a human donor in good health. Each CDR3 is given with its conserved first and last residue. The D gene is left open where the match is weak. Not all rows give a size; the values are once, few, many and, for expanded clones, a class.

14	TRBJ2-1	.	TRBV7-6	.	TGTGCCAGCAGCTTATCCAGCCGCAACAATGAGCAGTTCTTC	CASSLSSRNNEQFF
16	TRBJ1-5	.	TRBV27	.	TGTGCCAGCAGTATTCTGGGGACGGAGGGAGGCCAGCCCCAGCATTTT	CASSILGTEGGQPQHF
12	TRBJ2-7	.	TRBV2	TRBD1	TGTGCCAGCAGTGGGACAGGCTACGAGCAGTACTTC	CASSGTGYEQYF
13	TRBJ2-5	.	TRBV29-1	.	TGCAGCGTTGTGTCAGGTACCCAAGAGACCCAGTACTTC	CSVVSGTQETQYF
14	TRBJ2-3	once	TRBV5-4	.	TGTGCCAGCCGTCGTAGTTCAAGCACAGATACGCAGTATTTT	CASRRSSSTDTQYF
17	TRBJ2-2	few	TRBV28	TRBD1	TGTGCCACCCGGGACAGGGATGAACCACGAAGAACCGGGGAGCTGTTTTTT	CATRDRDEPRRTGELFF
13	TRBJ2-7	.	TRBV5-1	TRBD1	TGCGCCAGCAGCTTGCCAGGGGGCGCAGGGCCGTACTTC	CASSLPGGAGPYF
13	TRBJ1-6	.	TRBV19	.	TGTGCCAGTAGTCTGGGTAAATCGTCACCCCTCCACTTT	CASSLGKSSPLHF
16	TRBJ2-2	.	TRBV14	TRBD1	TGTGCCAGCAGCCCCCTGACAGGGTTTACCACCGGGGAGCTGTTTTTT	CASSPLTGFTTGELFF
12	TRBJ2-1	.	TRBV5-1	.	TGCGCCAGCAGCTTTTTGTTGAATGAGCAGTTCTTC	CASSFLLNEQFF
15	TRBJ1-5	.	TRBV15	.	TGTGCCACCAGCAGAGAGGGGGTAGGGGATCAGCCCCAGCATTTT	CATSREGVGDQPQHF
18	TRBJ2-2	.	TRBV10-3	.	TGTGCCACCGCCCCCTCCACCGGGGGCGCAGAGGATACCGGGGAGCTGTTTTTT	CATAPSTGGAEDTGELFF
15	TRBJ2-7	once	TRBV28	TRBD2	TGTGCCAGCAGTTCCGCGACTAGCGGGAGGTACGAGCAGTACTTC	CASSSATSGRYEQYF
11	TRBJ2-1	.	TRBV11-2	.	TGTGCCAGCAGCTTATTGGTAAGGCAGTTCTTC	CASSLLVRQFF
12	TRBJ1-5	few	TRBV10-2	TRBD1	TGCGCCACAGGGGGCGGCAATCAGCCCCAGCATTTT	CATGGGNQPQHF
14	TRBJ2-7	.	TRBV5-1	.	TGCGCCAGCAGCGTGAACTCAGGGGCGGACGAGCAGTACTTC	CASSVNSGADEQYF
14	TRBJ1-3	.	TRBV5-4	.	TGTGCCAGCACCATGGCCCAGAGTGGAAACACCATATATTTT	CASTMAQSGNTIYF
15	TRBJ2-6	few	TRBV30	.	TGTGCATCAGGGAGGAAATGGGCTGGGGCCAACGTCCTGACTTTC	CASGRKWAGANVLTF
13	TRBJ1-2	.	TRBV6-5	.	TGTGCCAGCAGAAACCCCCAGGATTGGGGCTACACCTTC	CASRNPQDWGYTF
14	TRBJ1-1	.	TRBV19	.	TGTGCCAGTACCGCCCCGGGGGGGGACACTGAAGCTTTCTTT	CASTAPGGDTEAFF
16	TRBJ2-7	once	TRBV28	TRBD2	TGTGCCAGCAGAAGGGCCGGGACTAGCGGAACCTACGAGCAGTACTTC	CASRRAGTSGTYEQYF
18	TRBJ2-5	.	TRBV7-9	TRBD2	TGTGCCAGCAGCTCCCGGACTAGCGGGAGCATTTCCAAAGAGACCCAGTACTTC	CASSSRTSGSISKETQYF
13	TRBJ1-6	.	TRBV2	.	TGTGCCAGCAGTGAAGACTATAATTCACCCCTCCACTTT	CASSEDYNSPLHF
15	TRBJ1-6	.	TRBV28	TRBD1	TGTGCCAGCAGTCTGTTGGACAGGGAATATTCACCCCTCCACTTT	CASSLLDREYSPLHF
14	TRBJ1-1	few	TRBV5-4	.	TGTGCCAGCAGCTTATGGGGGATGAACACTGAAGCTTTCTTT	CASSLWGMNTEAFF
14	TRBJ2-1	.	TRBV5-1	.	TGCGCCAGCAGCTTGGATAGCGGAGGTATGCAGCAGTTCTTC	CASSLDSGGMQQFF
15	TRBJ1-2	.	TRBV10-3	.	TGTGCCATCCTCCCACAGGACTTCAGGGGCTATGGCTACACCTTC	CAILPQDFRGYGYTF
15	TRBJ2-1	.	TRBV11-2	TRBD2	TGTGCCAGCAAGACTAGCGGGGGGGCCTACAATGAGCAGTTCTTC	CASKTSGGAYNEQFF
19	TRBJ2-7	.	TRBV18	TRBD2	TGTGCCAGCTCAAAATCACGGACTAATCCAGCGGGATTCTCCTACGAGCAGTACTTC	CASSKSRTNPAGFSYEQYF
15	TRBJ2-3	.	TRBV2	.	TGTGCCAGCAGTGAAGAGGGCAGATTCACAGATACGCAGTATTTT	CASSEEGRFTDTQYF
16	TRBJ2-3	.	TRBV29-1	.	TGCAGCGTAGACACACTAGAGGGGGGCAGCACAGATACGCAGTATTTT	CSVDTLEGGSTDTQYF
14	TRBJ1-1	.	TRBV7-2	.	TGTGCCAGCAGGTCTCCTCGGTGGCAGAGAGGAGCTTTCTTT	CASRSPRWQRGAFF
14	TRBJ2-3	.	TRBV25-1	.	TGTGCCAGCAGTGACCCACACAGCACAGATACGCAGTATTTT	CASSDPHSTDTQYF
13	TRBJ1-2	few	TRBV28	.	TGTGCCAGCAGTCCCTCAGGAAACTATGGCTACACCTTC	CASSPSGNYGYTF
13	TRBJ1-2	few	TRBV2	TRBD1	TGTGCCAGCAGGCCGGGACAGAGCTATGGCTACACCTTC	CASRPGQSYGYTF
17	TRBJ2-1	.	TRBV14	.	TGTGCCAGCAGCCAACAGGGGCCCAATTGGTCCTACAATGAGCAGTTCTTC	CASSQQGPNWSYNEQFF
15	TRBJ2-7	.	TRBV6-5	TRBD1	TGTGCCAGCAGACTCTCCGGGACAGGGACCTACGAGCAGTACTTC	CASRLSGTGTYEQYF
14	TRBJ1-3	.	TRBV6-6	.	TGTGCCAGCAGTTACAGCGGGTACGGAAACACCATATATTTT	CASSYSGYGNTIYF
15	TRBJ2-1	.	TRBV11-2	.	TGTGCCAGCAGCCGGGGCCCCGGGACACCTCCCGAGCAGTTCTTC	CASSRGPGTPPEQFF
13	TRBJ2-5	.	TRBV19	.	TGTGCCAGTAGTATCAACAGAGAAGAGACCCAGTACTTC	CASSINREETQYF
12	TRBJ2-7	.	TRBV7-6	.	TGTGCCAGCAGCCCCCGTGGCTACGAGCAGTACTTC	CASSPRGYEQYF
13	TRBJ1-1	few	TRBV19	.	TGTGCCAGTACTTGGCAGGGGAACACTGAAGCTTTCTTT	CASTWQGNTEAFF
15	TRBJ2-5	.	TRBV11-3	TRBD2	TGTGCCAGCAGTAATGGACTCGGGAGGATGGAGACCCAGTACTTC	CASSNGLGRMETQYF
17	TRBJ2-3	few	TRBV2	TRBD2	TGTGCCAGCAGTGAAACCTTAGCGGGGGGGCTGACAGATACGCAGTATTTT	CASSETLAGGLTDTQYF
17	TRBJ2-2	.	TRBV5-1	TRBD1	TGCGCCAGCAGCTTACAACCGGGACAGGGGGCAACCGGGGAGCTGTTTTTT	CASSLQPGQGATGELFF
16	TRBJ2-6	.	TRBV19	.	TGTGCCAGTAGTTCGTTTAGCGAGTCAGGGGCCAACGTCCTGACTTTC	CASSSFSESGANVLTF
14	TRBJ1-4	few	TRBV2	.	TGTGCCAGCAGGGGGACGGGAAGAGGCGAAAAACTGTTTTTT	CASRGTGRGEKLFF
14	TRBJ2-7	few	TRBV15	TRBD1	TGTGCCACCAGCAGAGACGGACAGGCCTACGAGCAGTACTTC	CATSRDGQAYEQYF
14	TRBJ2-1	.	TRBV28	TRBD2	TGTGCCAGCGAGGTAGCGGGCTCCTACAATGAGCAGTTCTTC	CASEVAGSYNEQFF
15	TRBJ1-5	few	TRBV15	.	TGTGCCACCAGCAGAGATGGAAGGGACAATCAGCCCCAGCATTTT	CATSRDGRDNQPQHF
16	TRBJ1-3	.	TRBV4-2	.	TGTGCCAGCAGCCAAGCCAGTCATATCTCTGGAAACACCATATATTTT	CASSQASHISGNTIYF
14	TRBJ1-4	few	TRBV19	.	TGTGCCAGTAGTATTTCTGCAACTAATGAAAAACTGTTTTTT	CASSISATNEKLFF
11	TRBJ1-3	.	TRBV2	.	TGTGCCAGCAGTGAGGGAAACACCATATATTTT	CASSEGNTIYF
11	TRBJ2-1	once	TRBV7-9	.	TGTGCCAGCAGCTTAGGCTTATCGGGGTTCTTC	CASSLGLSGFF
13	TRBJ1-2	.	TRBV6-1	.	TGTGCCAGCAGTGACAGAATTAACTATGGCTACACCTTC	CASSDRINYGYTF
15	TRBJ2-5	.	TRBV5-1	.	TGCGCCAGCAGCCTATTACAGGGTCCGCAAGAGACCCAGTACTTC	CASSLLQGPQETQYF
16	TRBJ2-5	.	TRBV25-1	TRBD1	TGTGCCAGCAGTGATCCGGGACAGGGGGCAGGGGAGACCCAGTACTTC	CASSDPGQGAGETQYF
17	TRBJ2-5	few	TRBV19	TRBD2	TGTGCCAGTAGTCCTTACGGAACTAGCGAAGGACAAGAGACCCAGTACTTC	CASSPYGTSEGQETQYF
13	TRBJ1-2	.	TRBV5-6	.	TGTGCCAGCAGCTTTGGCCAGGGGTATGGCTACACCTTC	CASSFGQGYGYTF
14	TRBJ1-4	few	TRBV7-9	.	TGTGCCAGCAGCCGATGGGGCGGGGAGGAAAAACTGTTTTTT	CASSRWGGEEKLFF